This T cell receptor beta chain was obtained from a study of OX40 agonist ivuxolimab in advanced cancers. Across the whole study: Ivuxolimab, an antibody acting as an agonist of OX40 (CD134), was used to treat patients. Patients were treated with intravenous ivuxolimab, dosed at 0.01 to 10 mg/kg and infused every 2 weeks. Overall study results and limits: Low normalized T-cell clonal expansion was also seen in some nonresponders.

This clone was recorded a few times. Its antigen is unidentified. CDR3 length: 15 amino acids. The germline V gene encodes CDR1 LNHNV and CDR2 YYDKDF (reference sequence). V was clipped by 1 base and J by 7 bases; unmatched bases: 9. TCRdb keeps only in-frame clones here, not all; method: immunoSEQ multiplex PCR. This table holds about 48,000 clones, more than 80% found once. The chain couples TRBV15 to TRBJ1-2; 7 bases agree with TRBD1. The source of this sequence is an adult with an advanced solid tumor such as melanoma, head and neck, liver or kidney cancer. This specimen consisted of CD4+ or CD8+ T cells sorted from blood, obtained in a trial of the OX40 agonist ivuxolimab. CDR3 sequence: CATSRGTDRAAGYTF. The CDR3 DNA reads as TGTGCCACCAGCAGAGGTACAGACAGGGCTGCTGGCTACACCTTC.